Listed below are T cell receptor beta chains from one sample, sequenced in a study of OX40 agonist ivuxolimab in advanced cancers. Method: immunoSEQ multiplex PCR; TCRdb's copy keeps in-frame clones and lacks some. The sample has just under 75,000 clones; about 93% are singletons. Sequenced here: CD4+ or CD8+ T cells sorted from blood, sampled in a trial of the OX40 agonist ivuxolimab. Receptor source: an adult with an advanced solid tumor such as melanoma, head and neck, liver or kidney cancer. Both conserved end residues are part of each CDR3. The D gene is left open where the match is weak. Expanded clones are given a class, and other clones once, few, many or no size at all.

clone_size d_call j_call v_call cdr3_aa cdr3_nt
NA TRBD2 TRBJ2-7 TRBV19 CASSIGTSGNYEQYF TGTGCCAGTAGTATAGGGACTAGCGGGAACTACGAGCAGTACTTC
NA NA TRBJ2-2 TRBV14 CASSQDRGTGLNTGELFF TGTGCCAGCAGCCAAGATCGGGGGACTGGATTAAACACCGGGGAGCTGTTTTTT
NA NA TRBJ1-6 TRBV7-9 CASSLETGNSPLHF TGTGCCAGCAGCTTAGAAACAGGGAATTCACCCCTCCACTTT
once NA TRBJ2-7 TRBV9 CASSVGQATTYEQYF TGTGCCAGCAGCGTAGGCCAGGCAACCACCTACGAGCAGTACTTC
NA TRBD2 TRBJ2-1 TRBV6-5 CASRGAGYNEQFF TGTGCCAGCAGAGGAGCGGGGTACAATGAGCAGTTCTTC
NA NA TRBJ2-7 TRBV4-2 CASSQTGFSSASSYEQYF TGTGCCAGCAGCCAAACAGGATTTTCTAGCGCAAGCTCCTACGAGCAGTACTTC
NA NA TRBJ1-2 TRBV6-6 CASRLDWDDNYGYTF TGTGCCAGCAGACTCGACTGGGACGACAACTATGGCTACACCTTC
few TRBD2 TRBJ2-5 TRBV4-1 CASRLGLAGVGSPQETQYF TGCGCCAGCAGACTGGGACTAGCGGGAGTGGGTTCCCCCCAAGAGACCCAGTACTTC
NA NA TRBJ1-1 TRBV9 CASSLAVNTEAFF TGTGCCAGCAGCTTAGCGGTGAACACTGAAGCTTTCTTT
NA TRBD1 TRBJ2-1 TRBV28 CASSHLKTGVSYNEQFF TGTGCCAGCAGTCACCTCAAGACAGGGGTATCCTACAATGAGCAGTTCTTC
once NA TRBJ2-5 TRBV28 CASSPPQETQYF TGTGCCAGCAGCCCCCCACAAGAGACCCAGTACTTC
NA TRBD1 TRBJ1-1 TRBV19 CASRLQGDTEAFF TGTGCCAGTAGGCTTCAGGGGGATACTGAAGCTTTCTTT
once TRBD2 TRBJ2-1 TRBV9 CASSGTSGGSYNEQFF TGTGCCAGCAGCGGTACTAGCGGGGGCTCCTACAATGAGCAGTTCTTC
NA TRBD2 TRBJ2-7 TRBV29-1 CSALTSGGSYEQYF TGCAGCGCCCTGACTAGCGGGGGCTCCTACGAGCAGTACTTC
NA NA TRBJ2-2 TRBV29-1 CSVVEVKHANTGELFF TGCAGCGTTGTGGAAGTCAAACATGCGAACACCGGGGAGCTGTTTTTT
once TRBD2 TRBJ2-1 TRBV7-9 CASSPGLAGGNEQFF TGTGCCAGCAGCCCAGGACTAGCGGGTGGAAATGAGCAGTTCTTC
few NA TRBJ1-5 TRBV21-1 CASSKVARGANQPQHF NA